This T cell receptor beta chain was observed in a study of T cells in Graves' hyperthyroidism and ophthalmopathy. There are many counts of this clonotype. What was amplified from RNA transcripts were TCR beta CDR3 regions. Using the HTBI primer set, a first-round RT-PCR was run on the TCR CDR3. Each CDR3 protein gets one entry after TCRdb re-called the multiplex PCR reads with MiXCR. The table lists some 500,000 distinct CDR3 sequences, approximately 16% of them singletons. The CDR3 loop spans 11 amino acids. The germline V gene encodes CDR1 MDHEN and CDR2 SYDVKM. With 7 bases removed from V and 1 base from J, the gap between germline ends came to 4 bases.

The sample consisted of blood. This TCR was sampled from a woman in her twenties or thirties with Graves' ophthalmopathy. The J gene is TRBJ1-1, the V gene TRBV28; D unclear. The CDR3 nucleotides read TGTGCCAGCACAGAGAACACTGAAGCTTTCTTT. Residues: CASTENTEAFF.